This TCR beta chain was identified during a study of blood T cell repertoires in COVID-19. The overall study: Samples came from the United States, Italy and Spain, spanning acute and convalescent COVID-19. PBMCs, B-cell-depleted T cells, or T cells provided the cDNA or gDNA that made up the material.

Study processing details: Reference gene primer amplification in the assay estimated nucleated cell counts. Libraries were prepared by immunoSEQ multiplex PCR; TCRdb keeps only in-frame clonotypes and omits some of them. V and J calls plus clone size are reproduced from that table; the DNA served to infer D and trimming. The sample carries around 260,000 clones, roughly 88% recorded once. The source is a woman aged 25 to 45 with active or convalescent COVID-19. The source material was peripheral blood.

CDR3 sequence reads: CASSPGLTGLSYGYTF. The CDR3 DNA reads as TGTGCCAGCAGCCCAGGACTAACAGGCTTGTCGTATGGCTACACCTTC. The V and J genes are TRBV7-9 and TRBJ1-2, with D possibly being TRBD1 (5 bases). Between the trimmed V and J ends, which lost 5 bases and 5 bases, there was a span of 21 bases. The CDR3 totals 16 residues. Germline CDR1 is SEHNR and CDR2 is FQNEAQ (reference sequence).